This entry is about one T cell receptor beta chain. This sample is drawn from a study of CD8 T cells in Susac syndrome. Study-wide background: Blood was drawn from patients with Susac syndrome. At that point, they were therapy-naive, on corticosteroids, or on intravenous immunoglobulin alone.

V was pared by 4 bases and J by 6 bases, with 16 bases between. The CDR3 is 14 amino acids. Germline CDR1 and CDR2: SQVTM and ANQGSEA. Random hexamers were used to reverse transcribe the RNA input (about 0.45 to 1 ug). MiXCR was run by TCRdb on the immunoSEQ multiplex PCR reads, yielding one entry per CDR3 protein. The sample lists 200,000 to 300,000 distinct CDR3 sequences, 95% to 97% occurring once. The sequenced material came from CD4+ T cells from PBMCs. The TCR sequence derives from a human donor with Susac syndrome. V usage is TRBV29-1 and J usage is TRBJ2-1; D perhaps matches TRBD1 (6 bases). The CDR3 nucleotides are TGCAGCGTTGGATTGGGCCTACAGGGCAATGAGCAGTTCTTC. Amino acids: CSVGLGLQGNEQFF.